These 7 T cell receptor beta chains were sequenced from one sample in a study of memory CD8 T cells in hepatitis C reinfection. The data were produced by immunoSEQ multiplex PCR, yet TCRdb's version contains in-frame clones alone and is incomplete. Among 40,000 to 60,000 clones listed, 85% to 90% were seen once. Time point meaning: pre-reinfection, 55 to 20 weeks before reinfection detection. TCR sequencing was done directly ex vivo on sorted cells, without expansion in vitro. Sequencing was carried out using naive CD8+ T cells sorted from blood. All receptors derive from a man younger than 30 with hepatitis C virus infection.

This clone appeared a few times. The V gene is TRBV6-1, the J gene TRBJ2-7; 8 bases agree with TRBD1. CDR1 MNHNS and CDR2 SASEGT come from the germline V gene. After removal of 7 bases from V and 5 bases from J, the junction contained 7 bases not matched to a gene. The CDR3 consists of 13 residues. The CDR3 sequence: CASNLSGGHEQYV. Here the CDR3 DNA reads TGTGCCAGCAACCTATCAGGGGGCCACGAGCAGTACGTC.

The chain uses TRBV15 and TRBJ2-1; 8 bases line up with TRBD2. The CDR3 is 15 amino acids. CDR1 is LNHNV, CDR2 YYDKDF, per germline (reference sequence). Trimming took 0 bases from V and 6 from J; bases not matched to a gene: 4. The CDR3 region is CATSRERAGVNEQFF. In nucleotides, the CDR3 is TGTGCCACCAGCAGAGAGAGAGCGGGAGTCAATGAGCAGTTCTTC.

This clone was seen just once. J is TRBJ2-5 and V is TRBV7-2; 15 nucleotides agree with TRBD2. The trim removed 1 base at V and 5 bases at J, leaving 11 bases unmatched. This CDR3 is built from 19 residues. The germline CDR1 and CDR2 sequences are SGHTA and FQGNSA. The CDR3 DNA follows: TGTGCCAGCAGCTTAGAGGGACTAGCGGGGGGATATGGTTGGGAGACCCAGTACTTC. It is translated as CASSLEGLAGGYGWETQYF. Drawing the rest from reference TRBV7-2 and TRBJ2-5, the complete variable domain is GAGVSQSPSNKVTEKGKDVELRCDPISGHTALYWYRQSLGQGLEFLIYFQGNSAPDKSGLPSDRFSAERTGGSVSTLTIQRTQQEDSAVYLCASSLEGLAGGYGWETQYFGPGTRLLVL.

This clone was seen only once. The gene calls are TRBV28 and TRBJ2-7; TRBD1 aligns across 9 bases. CDR1 and CDR2 (germline): MDHEN, SYDVKM. The CDR3 consists of 17 residues. The V and J ends lost 4 bases and 5 bases, in that order; junction bases with no gene match: 15. The CDR3 protein is CASSSRTGEGGGDEQYF. CDR3 nucleotides: TGTGCCAGCAGTTCCCGGACAGGGGAAGGGGGCGGGGACGAGCAGTACTTC.

The genes are TRBV5-1 and TRBJ2-7; 8 nucleotides match TRBD2. J gave up 3 bases and V 0 bases, and 8 bases lay outside the gene matches. CDR1 SGHRS and CDR2 YFSETQ come from the germline V gene. This CDR3 spans 16 amino acids. The CDR3 spells CASSLVSGTTFYEQYF. The CDR3 DNA reads as TGCGCCAGCAGCTTGGTTAGCGGGACTACGTTCTACGAGCAGTACTTC. The whole variable domain, filled in from reference TRBV5-1 and TRBJ2-7, reads KAGVTQTPRYLIKTRGQQVTLSCSPISGHRSVSWYQQTPGQGLQFLFEYFSETQRNKGNFPGRFSGRQFSNSRSEMNVSTLELGDSALYLCASSLVSGTTFYEQYFGPGTRLTVT.

V and J are TRBV6-1 and TRBJ2-7, with D possibly matching TRBD2 (5 bases). Germline V gives CDR1 MNHNS, CDR2 SASEGT. The CDR3 runs 15 residues. The V and J ends lost 8 bases and 3 bases respectively, with 20 bases between them. The CDR3 region is CASSNGVSGIYEQYF. The CDR3 coding sequence is TGTGCCAGCTCCAACGGGGTCTCGGGAATCTACGAGCAGTACTTC.

V gene TRBV30 combines with J gene TRBJ1-1; no clear D. Germline loops: CDR1 GTSNPN, CDR2 SVGIG (reference sequence). The CDR3 length is 14 residues. The ends were cut back, 2 bases at V and 1 base at J, with 11 bases in the middle. The DNA of the CDR3 is TGTGCCTGGAGTTGGGGAGGTGAGAACACTGAAGCTTTCTTT. Protein sequence: CAWSWGGENTEAFF.